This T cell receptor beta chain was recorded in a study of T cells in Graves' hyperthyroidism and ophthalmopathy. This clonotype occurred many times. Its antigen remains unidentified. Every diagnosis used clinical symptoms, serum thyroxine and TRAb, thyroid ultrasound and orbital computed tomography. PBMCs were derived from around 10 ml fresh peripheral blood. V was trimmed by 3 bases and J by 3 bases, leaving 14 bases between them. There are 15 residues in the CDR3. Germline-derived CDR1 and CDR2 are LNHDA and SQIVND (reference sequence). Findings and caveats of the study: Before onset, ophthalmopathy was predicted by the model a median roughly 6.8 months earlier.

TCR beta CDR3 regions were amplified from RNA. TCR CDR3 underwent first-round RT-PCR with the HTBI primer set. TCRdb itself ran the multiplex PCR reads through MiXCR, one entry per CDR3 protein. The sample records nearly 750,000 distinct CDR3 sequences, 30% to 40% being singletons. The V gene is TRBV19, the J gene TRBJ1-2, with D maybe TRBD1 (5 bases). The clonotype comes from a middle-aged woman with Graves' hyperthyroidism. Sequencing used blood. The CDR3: CASSIGRGGDYGYTF. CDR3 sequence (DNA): TGTGCCAGTAGTATTGGGAGAGGAGGGGACTATGGCTACACCTTC.